Below, 11 T cell receptor beta chains from the same sample are listed, as sequenced in a study of CD8+ T cells in alopecia areata. Following RNA extraction, reverse transcription yielded cDNA that acted as the sequencing template. The assay was immunoSEQ multiplex PCR, and TCRdb's table has in-frame clones only and misses some. The sample has 150,000 or so clones; approximately 65% are singletons. Source: CD8+ T cells sorted from blood, taken at week 0. The source is a human donor with alopecia areata.

This chain connects TRBV7-9 to TRBJ2-2; D might be TRBD1 (5 bases). CDR1 and CDR2 (germline): SEHNR, FQNEAQ (reference sequence). CDR3 size: 16 residues. Trimming removed 2 bases at V and 2 bases at J, with 12 bases between. The CDR3 DNA reads TGTGCCAGCAGCTTAAGGAAAGGGGTCAACACCGGGGAGCTGTTTTTT. It is translated as CASSLRKGVNTGELFF. The entire variable domain, with the rest obtained from reference TRBV7-9 and TRBJ2-2, is as follows: DTGVSQNPRHKITKRGQNVTFRCDPISEHNRLYWYRQTLGQGPEFLTYFQNEAQLEKSRLLSDRFSAERPKGSFSTLEIQRTEQGDSAMYLCASSLRKGVNTGELFFGEGSRLTVL.

This clone appeared many times. The J gene is TRBJ1-5, the V gene TRBV30, with 7 bases identical to TRBD1. Germline V lookup: CDR1 GTSNPN, CDR2 SVGIG (reference sequence). The CDR3 loop spans 13 amino acids. The V gene end was trimmed by 5 bases and the J gene end by 1 base; junction bases not matched to a gene: 2. The chain's CDR3 is CAWETGSNQPQHF. The CDR3 DNA sequence: TGTGCCTGGGAGACAGGGAGCAATCAGCCCCAGCATTTT.

This clone was seen only once. V is TRBV18 and J is TRBJ2-3; either TRBD1 or TRBD2 may supply D (5 bases each). The germline gives CDR1 KGHSH, CDR2 LQKENI. V was clipped by 0 bases and J by 4 bases, with 14 bases between them. CDR3 length: 16 amino acids. The CDR3 coding sequence is TGTGCCAGCTCACCACCCGAGGGGCGCGTGGCAGATACGCAGTATTTT. Its protein is CASSPPEGRVADTQYF.

This clone came up a few times. The chain is built from TRBV5-8 and TRBJ2-1, with TRBD2 matching over 16 bases. CDR3 size: 19 residues. V was pared by 2 bases and J by 2 bases, with 7 bases of the junction left unmatched. Germline V gives CDR1 SGHTS, CDR2 YDEGEE. CDR3: CASSFPGLAGGLTYNEQFF. The CDR3 DNA reads as TGTGCCAGCAGCTTCCCGGGACTAGCGGGGGGGTTAACCTACAATGAGCAGTTCTTC.

V usage is TRBV27 and J usage is TRBJ1-5; no clear D. Germline V gives CDR1 MNHEY, CDR2 SMNVEV (reference sequence). The CDR3 loop spans 12 amino acids. V lost 3 bases, J lost 6 bases, and 6 bases lay in between. CDR3 residues: CASSFLGQPQHF. CDR3 DNA sequence: TGTGCCAGCAGTTTTTTGGGTCAGCCCCAGCATTTT.

V usage is TRBV4-1 and J usage is TRBJ2-7; D is ambiguous. Germline loops: CDR1 MGHRA, CDR2 YSYEKL. V was clipped by 1 base and J by 1 base, with 8 bases between them. This CDR3 is 14 amino acids long. CDR3 sequence: CASSQAQASYEQYF. The CDR3 nucleotides are TGCGCCAGCAGCCAAGCGCAGGCATCCTACGAGCAGTACTTC.

The chain joins TRBV28 to TRBJ2-7, with D tentatively TRBD2 (5 bases). The ends were cut back, 3 bases at V and 2 bases at J, with 8 bases in the middle. In germline, CDR1 is MDHEN, CDR2 SYDVKM. This CDR3 has 13 residues. The chain's CDR3 is CASSFDGTYEQYF. The CDR3 DNA is TGTGCCAGCAGTTTTGACGGGACCTACGAGCAGTACTTC.

CDR3 loop: CASRAPLDSPDYSNQPQHF. For the CDR3, the DNA is TGTGCCAGCAGAGCCCCCCTGGACAGCCCGGATTATAGTAATCAGCCCCAGCATTTT. The chain employs TRBV2 and TRBJ1-5; TRBD1 is a possible D gene (6 bases). Deletions cut 6 bases from V and 4 bases from J, with 28 bases between. CDR1 is SNHLY, CDR2 FYNNEI, per germline. The CDR3 loop spans 19 amino acids.

The chain links TRBV4-1 to TRBJ1-3; D not resolved. CDR3 length equals 12 residues. From germline, CDR1 is MGHRA and CDR2 YSYEKL. V shed 0 bases and J shed 7 bases, with 4 bases lying between them. The chain's CDR3 is CASSQDLNTIYF. CDR3 DNA sequence: TGCGCCAGCAGCCAAGATCTGAACACCATATATTTT.

The chain employs TRBV9 and TRBJ2-1; weak D call: TRBD1 (6 bases). CDR1 is SGDLS, CDR2 YYNGEE, per germline. V was clipped by 0 bases and J by 10 bases, with 8 bases between them. CDR3 length: 12 amino acids. The CDR3: CASSVVGTEQFF. CDR3 coding DNA: TGTGCCAGCAGCGTAGTTGGGACAGAGCAGTTCTTC.

The chain joins TRBV29-1 to TRBJ2-7; D uncertain. The CDR3 totals 10 residues. V was clipped by 0 bases and J by 5 bases, with 2 bases between them. CDR1 is SQVTM and CDR2 is ANQGSEA in the germline V gene. In DNA form, the CDR3 reads TGCAGCGTTGAAGATCACGAGCAGTACTTC. Encoded protein: CSVEDHEQYF.